These T cell receptor beta chains were read from a single sample in a study of blood T cell repertoires in COVID-19. Repertoires were generated with immunoSEQ multiplex PCR, while TCRdb's copy carries only in-frame clones and drops some. The data contain 210,000 or so clones, roughly 80% of them singletons. Sequenced input: peripheral blood. The receptors were sampled from a woman at least 80 years old with COVID-19, enrolled during active disease. Each CDR3 is given with its conserved first and last residue. Each record gives: clone size, J gene, V gene, CDR3 protein. Size values are once, few and many counts, or a class for expanded clones, and some rows have none.

>few|TRBJ1-2|TRBV7-9
CASSSRANYGYTF
>NA|TRBJ2-7|TRBV6-1
CASSDSGTGFYEQYF
>NA|TRBJ1-3|TRBV18
CASSPNSGYSGNTIYF
>NA|TRBJ2-5|TRBV5-1
CASSLGQRGETQYF
>few|TRBJ1-2|TRBV12-3/TRBV12-4
CASSLGAYGYTF
>NA|TRBJ2-2|TRBV5-1
CASSLLAGGTGELFF
>once|TRBJ2-1|TRBV28
CASSSPGGGESYNEQFF
>NA|TRBJ2-7|TRBV9
CASSVAGTQNYEQYF
>NA|TRBJ1-1|TRBV6-5
CASYHGSGEAFF
>NA|TRBJ1-1|TRBV9
CASGQVNTEAFF
>NA|TRBJ1-5|TRBV19
CASRGQGFNQPQHF
>NA|TRBJ2-7|TRBV3-1/TRBV3-2
CASSQVSYEQYF
>NA|TRBJ1-5|TRBV4-1
CASSQGIGEGNQPQHF
>NA|TRBJ1-5|TRBV24-1
CATSDRTAGQPQHF
>NA|TRBJ2-1|TRBV10-3
CAISERESSYNEQFF
>NA|TRBJ2-3|TRBV2
CASSLLAGEDTQYF
>NA|TRBJ2-7|TRBV28
CASSLHDRFYEQYF
>NA|TRBJ1-6|TRBV5-6
CASSWGRGNSPLHF
>NA|TRBJ1-5|TRBV7-2
CASGQGERQPQHF
>NA|TRBJ1-5|TRBV2
CASSVRTGVSQPQHF
>NA|TRBJ2-7|TRBV11-1
CASSPSRLAVYEQYF
>NA|TRBJ1-2|TRBV19
CGSGQGVGYGYTF
>NA|TRBJ1-1|TRBV9
CASSRGDTEAFF